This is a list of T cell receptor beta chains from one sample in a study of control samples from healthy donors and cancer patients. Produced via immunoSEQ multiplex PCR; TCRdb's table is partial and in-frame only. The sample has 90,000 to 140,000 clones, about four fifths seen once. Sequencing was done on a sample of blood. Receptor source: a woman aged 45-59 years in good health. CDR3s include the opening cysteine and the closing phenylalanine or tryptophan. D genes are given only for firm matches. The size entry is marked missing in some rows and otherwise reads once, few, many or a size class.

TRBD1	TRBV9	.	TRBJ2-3	CASSAGQGPDTQYF	TGTGCCAGCAGTGCCGGACAGGGACCAGATACGCAGTATTTT
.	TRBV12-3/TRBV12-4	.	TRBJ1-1	CASSFQGSTEAFF	TGTGCCAGCAGTTTTCAGGGTAGCACTGAAGCTTTCTTT
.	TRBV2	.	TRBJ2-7	CASLLVDNSYEQYF	TGTGCCAGCTTGCTTGTAGACAATAGCTACGAGCAGTACTTC
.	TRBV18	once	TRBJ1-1	CASSPQVVGNTEAFF	TGTGCCAGCTCACCCCAAGTGGTGGGGAACACTGAAGCTTTCTTT
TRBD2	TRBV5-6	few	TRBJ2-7	CASSFPGGNYEQYF	TGTGCCAGCAGCTTCCCGGGGGGAAACTACGAGCAGTACTTC
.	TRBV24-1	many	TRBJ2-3	CATSDSTRGFTDTQYF	TGTGCCACCAGTGATTCCACGCGGGGTTTCACAGATACGCAGTATTTT
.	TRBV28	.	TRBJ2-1	CASIPPGRSYNEQFF	TGTGCCAGCATCCCGCCGGGCCGCTCCTACAATGAGCAGTTCTTC
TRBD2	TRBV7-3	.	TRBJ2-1	CASSLLRGRAQEQFF	TGTGCCAGCAGCTTATTACGTGGGAGGGCCCAGGAGCAGTTCTTC
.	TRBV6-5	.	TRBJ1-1	CAASDWRNTEAFF	TGTGCCGCCAGCGATTGGAGAAACACTGAAGCTTTCTTT
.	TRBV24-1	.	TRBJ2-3	CATSDPPPDTQYF	TGTGCCACCAGTGACCCACCCCCAGATACGCAGTATTTT
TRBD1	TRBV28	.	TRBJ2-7	CASSLQGKYEQYF	TGTGCCAGCAGCCTACAGGGGAAGTACGAGCAGTACTTC
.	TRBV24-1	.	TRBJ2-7	CATSPMGQSEQYF	TGTGCCACCAGTCCTATGGGGCAATCCGAGCAGTACTTC
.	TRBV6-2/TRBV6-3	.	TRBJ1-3	CASSYYGSSGNTIYF	TGTGCCAGCAGTTACTACGGGAGCTCTGGAAACACCATATATTTT
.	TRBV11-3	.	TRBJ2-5	CASSLSGLQETQYF	TGTGCCAGCAGTCTTAGTGGGCTCCAAGAGACCCAGTACTTC
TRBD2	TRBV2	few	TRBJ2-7	CASGSLAGPYEQYF	TGTGCCAGCGGGTCTCTAGCGGGACCCTACGAGCAGTACTTC
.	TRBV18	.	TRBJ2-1	CASSPNGNSYNEQFF	TGTGCCAGCTCCCCCAACGGAAACTCCTACAATGAGCAGTTCTTC
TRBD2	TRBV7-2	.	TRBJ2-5	CASSSGLAGGQETQYF	TGTGCCAGCAGCTCGGGACTAGCGGGAGGGCAAGAGACCCAGTACTTC
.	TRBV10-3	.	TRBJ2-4	CAISFGSRAWDIQYF	TGTGCCATCAGTTTCGGGTCTAGGGCGTGGGACATTCAGTACTTC
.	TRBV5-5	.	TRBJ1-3	CASSLVHTDRVAGNTIYF	TGTGCCAGCAGCTTGGTTCATACGGACAGAGTCGCTGGAAACACCATATATTTT
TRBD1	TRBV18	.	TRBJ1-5	CASSPQGAVSNQPQHF	TGTGCCAGCTCACCACAGGGGGCGGTCAGCAATCAGCCCCAGCATTTT
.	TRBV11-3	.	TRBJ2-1	CASSAARNEQFF	TGTGCCAGCAGCGCCGCTAGAAATGAGCAGTTCTTC
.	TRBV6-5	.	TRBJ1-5	CASEVGGSQPQHF	TGTGCCAGCGAGGTCGGGGGGAGCCAGCCCCAGCATTTT
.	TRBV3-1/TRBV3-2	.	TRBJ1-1	CASSNPTQNTEAFF	TGTGCCAGCAGCAACCCTACACAGAACACTGAAGCTTTCTTT
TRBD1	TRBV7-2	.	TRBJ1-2	CASSRGQGPTYGYTF	TGTGCCAGCAGCCGCGGACAGGGGCCGACCTATGGCTACACCTTC
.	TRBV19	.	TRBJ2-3	CASSILPAGTHTQYF	TGTGCCAGTAGTATACTACCGGCGGGCACACATACGCAGTATTTT
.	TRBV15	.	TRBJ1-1	CATSRDSTAMNTEAFF	TGTGCCACCAGCAGAGATTCGACAGCGATGAACACTGAAGCTTTCTTT
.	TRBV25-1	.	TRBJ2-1	CASSTALGTKYNEQFF	TGTGCCAGCAGCACCGCCCTGGGTACTAAGTACAATGAGCAGTTCTTC
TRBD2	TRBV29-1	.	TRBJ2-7	CSVSPSGDIYEQYF	TGCAGCGTTTCTCCTAGCGGAGATATCTACGAGCAGTACTTC
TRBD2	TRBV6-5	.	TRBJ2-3	CATRSTSGATDTQYF	TGTGCCACCCGATCGACTAGCGGCGCCACAGATACGCAGTATTTT
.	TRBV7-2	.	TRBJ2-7	CASSLRWGQGFHEQYF	TGTGCCAGCAGCTTACGGTGGGGGCAGGGGTTTCACGAGCAGTACTTC
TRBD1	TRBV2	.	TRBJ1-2	CASSGGQGNYGYTF	TGTGCCAGCAGTGGGGGACAGGGGAACTATGGCTACACCTTC
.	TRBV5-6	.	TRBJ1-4	CASSLIGGSNEKLFF	TGTGCCAGCAGCTTGATTGGAGGGTCTAATGAAAAACTGTTTTTT
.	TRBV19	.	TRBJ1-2	CASSRGEGGGYTF	TGTGCCAGTAGTCGAGGGGAGGGAGGTGGCTACACCTTC
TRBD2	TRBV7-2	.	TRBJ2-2	CASSSAGTSGTGELFF	TGTGCCAGCAGCTCAGCCGGGACTAGCGGGACCGGGGAGCTGTTTTTT
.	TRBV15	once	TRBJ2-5	CATSRVAGGGLETQYF	TGTGCCACCAGCAGAGTAGCAGGAGGGGGCTTAGAGACCCAGTACTTC
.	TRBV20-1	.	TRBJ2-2	CSASPVYGGELFF	TGCAGTGCTAGTCCCGTCTATGGGGGGGAGCTGTTTTTT
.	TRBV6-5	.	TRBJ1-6	CASVEGQNSPLHF	TGTGCCAGTGTGGAAGGGCAAAATTCACCCCTCCACTTT
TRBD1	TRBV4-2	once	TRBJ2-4	CASSQPDRGGLDIQYF	TGTGCCAGCAGCCAGCCCGACAGGGGCGGCCTGGACATTCAGTACTTC
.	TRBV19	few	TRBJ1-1	CASSMAGATEAFF	TGTGCCAGTAGTATGGCGGGGGCGACTGAAGCTTTCTTT
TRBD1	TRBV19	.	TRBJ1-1	CASRVYRGEYEEAFF	TGTGCCAGTAGGGTATACAGGGGTGAATATGAAGAAGCTTTCTTT
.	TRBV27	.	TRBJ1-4	CASSLSEKLFF	TGTGCCAGCAGTTTATCTGAAAAACTGTTTTTT
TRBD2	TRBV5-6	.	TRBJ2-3	CASSLKIAGGYTDTQYF	TGTGCCAGCAGCTTGAAAATAGCGGGGGGATACACAGATACGCAGTATTTT
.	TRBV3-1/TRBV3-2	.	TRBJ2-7	CASSQDWAEGLRNEQYF	TGTGCCAGCAGCCAAGATTGGGCCGAGGGCTTGAGGAACGAGCAGTACTTC
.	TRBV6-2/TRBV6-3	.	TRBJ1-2	CASSLGIGYGYTF	TGTGCCAGCAGCTTGGGGATTGGCTATGGCTACACCTTC
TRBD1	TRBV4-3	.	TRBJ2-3	CASSRGQGVTDTQYF	TGCGCCAGCAGCCGCGGACAGGGAGTCACAGATACGCAGTATTTT
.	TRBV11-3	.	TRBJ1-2	CASSLGGEAGYTF	TGTGCCAGCAGCTTAGGAGGGGAGGCGGGCTACACCTTC
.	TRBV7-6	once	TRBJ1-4	CASSLGGGASEKLFF	TGTGCCAGCAGCTTAGGTGGGGGCGCTTCTGAAAAACTGTTTTTT
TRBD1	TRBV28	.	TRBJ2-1	CASRSQGPFGNEQFF	TGTGCCAGCAGATCACAGGGGCCTTTTGGCAATGAGCAGTTCTTC
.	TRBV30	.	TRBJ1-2	CAWTPGHGYTF	TGTGCCTGGACCCCGGGACATGGCTACACCTTC
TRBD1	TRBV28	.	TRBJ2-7	CASSSTRQGPAYEQYF	TGTGCCAGCAGTTCTACGAGACAGGGACCTGCCTACGAGCAGTACTTC
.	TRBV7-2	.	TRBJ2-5	CASSPPSETQYF	TGTGCCAGCAGCCCCCCCTCCGAGACCCAGTACTTC
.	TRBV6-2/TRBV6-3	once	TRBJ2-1	CASSYPMGEQFF	TGTGCCAGCAGTTATCCAATGGGTGAGCAGTTCTTC
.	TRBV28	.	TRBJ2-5	CASSPSRVETQYF	TGTGCCAGCAGCCCCTCTAGAGTTGAGACCCAGTACTTC
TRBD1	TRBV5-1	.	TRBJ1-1	CASSLGTGEQLWAFF	TGCGCCAGCAGCTTGGGGACAGGGGAGCAGTTGTGGGCTTTCTTT
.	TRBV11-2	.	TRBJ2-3	CASSLVRSSTDTQYF	TGTGCCAGCAGCTTAGTACGGTCTAGCACAGATACGCAGTATTTT